The 23 T cell receptor beta chains given below trace back to one sample, sequenced in a study of OX40 agonist ivuxolimab in advanced cancers. Clones were sequenced by immunoSEQ multiplex PCR, and TCRdb holds only the in-frame ones, with some missing. The sample yields about 62,000 clones, roughly 90% seen once. Sequencing was performed on CD4+ or CD8+ T cells sorted from blood, taken in a trial of the OX40 agonist ivuxolimab. The receptors stem from an adult with an advanced solid tumor such as melanoma, head and neck, liver or kidney cancer.

V gene TRBV6-1 combines with J gene TRBJ1-2, with 7 bases that match TRBD1. From germline, CDR1 is MNHNS and CDR2 SASEGT. V was pared by 6 bases and J by 2 bases, with 3 bases of the junction left unmatched. CDR3 size: 13 residues. The CDR3 here is CASSETGNYGYTF. CDR3 coding DNA: TGTGCCAGCAGCGAGACAGGGAACTATGGCTACACCTTC.

This clone has a single count. The CDR3 protein is CASSQGIGTLSYNEQFF. CDR3 nucleotide sequence: TGTGCCAGCAGCCAGGGGATTGGCACCCTATCCTACAATGAGCAGTTCTTC. The rearrangement links TRBV7-9 to TRBJ2-1; a possible D gene is TRBD1 (6 bases). Germline CDR1 SEHNR, CDR2 FQNEAQ (reference sequence). V lost 5 bases and J 1 base, leaving 18 bases between the germline ends. The CDR3 is 17 amino acids.

This chain links TRBV27 with TRBJ1-6; 10 positions agree with TRBD1. The junction had 11 bases not matched to a gene; V was cut back by 5 bases and J by 10 bases. CDR3 length: 16 amino acids. Per germline, CDR1 MNHEY and CDR2 SMNVEV (reference sequence). This CDR3 is CASSAGQGVFNSPLHF. CDR3 in DNA: TGTGCCAGCAGTGCTGGACAGGGGGTATTTAACTCACCCCTCCACTTT.

The J gene is TRBJ1-2, the V gene TRBV6-1; 8 nucleotides align to TRBD1. In germline, CDR1 is MNHNS, CDR2 SASEGT. The CDR3 spans 13 residues. CDR3 sequence reads: CATGQGGHYGYTF. CDR3 bases: TGTGCTACTGGACAGGGAGGGCACTATGGCTACACCTTC.

This chain links TRBV7-9 with TRBJ1-2; no definite D call. Trimming removed 3 bases at V and 2 bases at J, with 10 bases between. Germline CDR1 reads SEHNR; CDR2 reads FQNEAQ (reference sequence). The CDR3 sequence is 14 residues long. The CDR3 sequence is CASSLGRSNYGYTF. Here the CDR3 DNA reads TGTGCCAGCAGCTTGGGGAGGTCCAACTATGGCTACACCTTC.

The chain employs TRBV4-1 and TRBJ2-3; 8 positions match TRBD2. The CDR3 runs 18 residues. Trimming removed 0 bases from V and 3 bases from J; junction bases left unmatched: 11. The germline V gene encodes CDR1 MGHRA and CDR2 YSYEKL. The CDR3 region is CASSQDGTGGPRTDTQYF. The DNA of the CDR3 is TGCGCCAGCAGCCAAGATGGTACGGGAGGGCCGAGGACAGATACGCAGTATTTT.

The chain joins TRBV30 to TRBJ2-1; 8 positions agree with TRBD2. V lost 4 bases, J lost 4 bases, and 9 bases stayed unmatched. Germline CDR1 GTSNPN, CDR2 SVGIG (reference sequence). The CDR3 has 15 residues. In DNA form, the CDR3 reads TGTGCCTGGAATAGACTAGCGAGCGATTACAATGAGCAGTTCTTC. Protein: CAWNRLASDYNEQFF.

This clone has just one count. The J gene is TRBJ1-1, the V gene TRBV19; maybe TRBD1 (6 bases). CDR3 length equals 13 residues. Trimming took off 4 bases at V and 4 bases at J, with 10 bases between the two ends. Germline V gene lookup returns CDR1 LNHDA and CDR2 SQIVND (reference sequence). CDR3 DNA: TGTGCCAGTAGTACAGGGGCGGCCACTGAAGCTTTCTTT. Encoded protein: CASSTGAATEAFF. The full variable domain, rest sourced from reference TRBV19 and TRBJ1-1, is DGGITQSPKYLFRKEGQNVTLSCEQNLNHDAMYWYRQDPGQGLRLIYYSQIVNDFQKGDIAEGYSVSREKKESFPLTVTSAQKNPTAFYLCASSTGAATEAFFGQGTRLTVV.

The rearrangement uses TRBV7-2 and TRBJ2-7; 12 bases fit TRBD2. Trimming cost V 7 bases and J 7 bases; bases outside gene matches: 11. Per the germline V gene, CDR1 is SGHTA and CDR2 is FQGNSA. The CDR3 totals 15 residues. The CDR3 DNA sequence: TGTGCCAGCAAATCGGCGACTAGCGGGAGAGGTGAGCAGTACTTC. It yields the protein CASKSATSGRGEQYF.

The rearrangement joins TRBV18 to TRBJ1-3; 9 bases are shared with TRBD1. There are 15 residues in the CDR3. Trimming removed 3 bases from V and 8 bases from J; junction bases left unmatched: 8. Germline V CDR1 and CDR2: KGHSH, LQKENI. The CDR3 bases are TGTGCCAGCTCACCGGGACAGGGCGCTATGGACACCATATATTTT. It yields the protein CASSPGQGAMDTIYF.

The V and J genes are TRBV4-1 and TRBJ2-1, with TRBD2 matching over 10 bases. Per the germline V gene, CDR1 is MGHRA and CDR2 is YSYEKL. The CDR3 covers 16 residues. After removal of 3 bases from V and 5 bases from J, the junction contained 7 bases not matched to a gene. CDR3 sequence: CASSQYLAGENNEQFF. CDR3 nucleotide sequence: TGCGCCAGCAGCCAGTACCTAGCGGGAGAGAACAATGAGCAGTTCTTC.

The chain employs TRBV18 and TRBJ1-1, with D perhaps matching TRBD1 (5 bases). The CDR3 contains 15 residues. CDR1 is KGHSH and CDR2 is LQKENI in the germline V gene. The germline V and J ends were trimmed by 5 bases and 1 base, with 14 bases remaining between them. CDR3: CASSDSGRTNTEAFF. The CDR3 nucleotides read TGTGCCAGCTCAGACTCGGGACGCACGAACACTGAAGCTTTCTTT.

This sequence joins TRBV19 and TRBJ2-3, with D unclear. Between the trimmed V and J ends, which lost 3 bases and 0 bases, there was a span of 7 bases. Germline CDR1 and CDR2: LNHDA and SQIVND (reference sequence). This CDR3 contains 14 residues. The CDR3 loop reads CASSMYLSTDTQYF. The CDR3, as DNA: TGTGCCAGTAGTATGTATCTGAGCACAGATACGCAGTATTTT.

The chain combines TRBV20-1 with TRBJ2-1; D not resolved. The germline V gene encodes CDR1 DFQATT and CDR2 SNEGSKA (reference sequence). This CDR3 contains 11 residues. The germline V and J ends were trimmed by 6 bases and 4 bases, with 7 bases remaining between them. DNA of the CDR3: TGCAGTGCCACCGCTTACAATGAGCAGTTCTTC. Protein sequence: CSATAYNEQFF.

This clone has just a few counts. Other DNA sequences in this specimen translate into the identical CDR3. The chain recombines TRBV5-1 with TRBJ2-5; the D is unclear. The V and J ends lost 0 bases and 5 bases respectively, with 5 bases between them. Per germline, CDR1 SGHRS and CDR2 YFSETQ. The length of the CDR3 is 12 residues. The CDR3 nucleotides read TGCGCCAGCAGCTTGGAGGGTGAGACCCAGTACTTC. Its protein is CASSLEGETQYF.

J is TRBJ1-3 and V is TRBV7-9, with D tentatively TRBD1 (5 bases). Trimming left V 5 bases short and J 4 bases short, with 18 bases between. The CDR3 consists of 16 residues. Germline V CDR1 and CDR2: SEHNR, FQNEAQ (reference sequence). In DNA, the CDR3 is TGTGCCAGCAGCACCCGACCGGGACCCCAAGGAAACACCATATATTTT. It translates to CASSTRPGPQGNTIYF.

V gene TRBV9 combines with J gene TRBJ1-2; a possible D gene is TRBD1 (6 bases). This CDR3 has 15 residues. Germline values: CDR1 SGDLS, CDR2 YYNGEE. V gave up 3 bases and J gave up 6 bases, with 18 bases separating them. The CDR3 DNA follows: TGTGCCAGCAGCGAAAGGGGGGAAAGGGTAAATGGCTACACCTTC. The encoded protein is CASSERGERVNGYTF.

CDR3 sequence: CASSASGLAGNEQFF. CDR3 in DNA: TGTGCCAGCAGCGCCTCGGGACTAGCGGGGAATGAGCAGTTCTTC. J is TRBJ2-1 and V is TRBV2, with 13 bases aligning to TRBD2. The CDR3 contains 15 residues. V trimming: 6 bases; J trimming: 7 bases; junction bases outside the gene matches: 6. CDR1 is SNHLY and CDR2 is FYNNEI in the germline V gene.

The V call is TRBV5-4, the J call TRBJ2-1; 14 positions agree with TRBD2. Germline V gene lookup returns CDR1 SGHNT and CDR2 YYREEE (reference sequence). The V gene end was trimmed by 4 bases and the J gene end by 0 bases; junction bases not matched to a gene: 9. The CDR3 loop spans 19 amino acids. DNA of the CDR3: TGTGCCAGCAGCCCCGTCGGACTAGCGGGGGGCTTCTCCTACAATGAGCAGTTCTTC. Translation: CASSPVGLAGGFSYNEQFF. The full variable domain, with the rest looked up from reference TRBV5-4 and TRBJ2-1, is ETGVTQSPTHLIKTRGQQVTLRCSSQSGHNTVSWYQQALGQGPQFIFQYYREEENGRGNFPPRFSGLQFPNYSSELNVNALELDDSALYLCASSPVGLAGGFSYNEQFFGPGTRLTVL.

The V call is TRBV2, the J call TRBJ1-1; no clear D. Germline lookup yields CDR1 SNHLY and CDR2 FYNNEI. Trimming pared 4 bases from V and 6 bases from J, leaving 12 bases between. The CDR3 spans 13 residues. CDR3 nucleotides: TGTGCCAGCAGTGTTTACGGGTTCCCTGAAGCTTTCTTT. This gives the protein CASSVYGFPEAFF.

A few counts support this clone. This sequence joins TRBV18 and TRBJ2-7; D perhaps matches TRBD2 (5 bases). In germline, CDR1 is KGHSH, CDR2 LQKENI. V dropped 3 bases and J dropped 1 base, with 13 bases sitting between them. The length of the CDR3 is 15 residues. The CDR3 sequence is CASSPASMGSYEQYF. The CDR3 region has the DNA TGTGCCAGCTCACCCGCTAGCATGGGGTCCTACGAGCAGTACTTC.

CDR3 region: CATSGGRSDYGYTF. In DNA form, the CDR3 reads TGTGCCACCAGCGGCGGTAGGTCCGACTATGGCTACACCTTC. V is TRBV15 and J is TRBJ1-2; D unresolved. V was trimmed by 5 bases and J by 3 bases, leaving 13 bases between them. CDR3 size: 14 residues. CDR1 is LNHNV and CDR2 is YYDKDF in the germline V gene (reference sequence).

J is TRBJ1-2 and V is TRBV5-6; D not resolved. V lost 4 bases, J lost 5 bases, and 12 bases lay in between. Germline values: CDR1 SGHDT, CDR2 YYEEEE. The CDR3 has 13 amino acids. CDR3 protein: CASSPTYKYGYTF. The CDR3 bases are TGTGCCAGCAGCCCTACGTACAAGTATGGCTACACCTTC.